This T cell receptor (beta chain) was retrieved from a study of early T cells in non-severe SARS-CoV-2 infection. About the study: The authors sequenced bulk RNA from unsorted whole blood, leaving chains unpaired. Regarding the study as a whole: Using VDJdb, the matching emphasized anti-spike CD8 responses while missing private and CD4 specificities.

Germline-derived CDR1 and CDR2 are SQVTM and ANQGSEA. The CDR3 totals 15 residues. Between the trimmed V and J ends, which lost 4 bases and 4 bases, there was a span of 20 bases. Individual cDNA molecules were tagged with unique molecular identifiers, the study reported. A single record per CDR3 protein comes from TCRdb applying MiXCR to the 5' RACE reads. The data hold 85,000 to 100,000 distinct CDR3 sequences, with about 11% observed a single time. A note on this clonotype: Its antigen is undetermined.

Sequencing used whole blood. This TCR was recovered from an adult who was a healthcare worker with PCR-confirmed SARS-CoV-2 infection or an uninfected control (not recorded which). The chain uses TRBV29-1 and TRBJ2-7; D not resolved. The CDR3 spells CSVGGKGAESYEQYF. As DNA, the CDR3 is TGCAGCGTTGGTGGAAAAGGTGCAGAATCTTACGAGCAGTACTTC.